This T cell receptor beta chain is drawn from a study of regulatory T cells in long-lasting Graves disease. Looking at the study overall: Treatment with antithyroid drugs for over 5 years, together with positive TSH receptor antibodies, meant persistent Graves' disease.

For TCR beta, libraries came from iRepertoire HTBI primers and Arm-PCR of CDR3 regions. A single record per CDR3 protein comes from TCRdb applying MiXCR to the multiplex PCR reads. The table has approximately 400,000 distinct CDR3 sequences, roughly 20% seen once; the top ten hold around 20%. Time point meaning: persistent/refractory GD, antithyroid drugs over 5 years with positive TRAb. From PBMCs, RNA was extracted and then used to make the TCR library. All patients originated from an endocrinology department located in Xi'an, China. Between the trimmed V and J ends, which lost 1 base and 0 bases, there was a span of 6 bases. Looked up from germline, CDR1 is SGHTA and CDR2 is FQGTGA. CDR3 length: 15 amino acids. Turning to this clonotype: Its antigen is unidentified.

Overall study results and limits: TCR diversity was lower in persistent Graves' patients (versus newly diagnosed ones).

The sequence was obtained from a female donor with Graves disease. This specimen was peripheral blood mononuclear cells (PBMCs), taken when the disease was refractory, from a patient treated with antithyroid drugs. The chain has TRBV7-3 and TRBJ1-4; D remains ambiguous. CDR3: CASSLKEATNEKLFF. In nucleotides, the CDR3 is TGTGCCAGCAGCTTAAAGGAGGCAACTAATGAAAAACTGTTTTTT.